The 15 T cell receptor beta chains listed next were all sequenced from one sample in a study of CD8 T cells in ankylosing spondylitis. A single record per CDR3 protein comes from TCRdb applying MiXCR to the 5' RACE reads. The table shows roughly 440,000 distinct CDR3 sequences, with approximately 17% occurring only once. Study results and limitations: In ankylosing spondylitis blood, a motif of roughly 8 highly homologous TCR beta variants appeared characteristic.

Their specific antigens are unknown. Sequenced material: blood, either unsorted or a sorted T cell fraction (not recorded which). The source is a male donor with ankylosing spondylitis.

The gene calls are TRBV30 and TRBJ1-5; a possible D gene is TRBD1 (6 bases). Germline V lookup: CDR1 GTSNPN, CDR2 SVGIG (reference sequence). CDR3 length: 14 amino acids. V lost 1 base to trimming and J lost 3 bases, with 10 bases between them. Written as DNA, the CDR3 is TGTGCCTGGAGTGAGGGGGGAGTCAATCAGCCCCAGCATTTT. This translates into CAWSEGGVNQPQHF.

The chain combines TRBV5-1 with TRBJ2-1; 8 nucleotides match TRBD2. CDR1 and CDR2 from the germline V gene are SGHRS and YFSETQ. The CDR3 runs to 13 residues. Trimming cost V 5 bases and J 8 bases; bases outside gene matches: 6. The CDR3 spells CASRSGSGHEQFF. The CDR3, as DNA: TGCGCCAGCAGAAGCGGGAGTGGGCATGAGCAGTTCTTC. The full variable domain, in which reference TRBV5-1 and TRBJ2-1 provide the parts outside the CDR3, is KAGVTQTPRYLIKTRGQQVTLSCSPISGHRSVSWYQQTPGQGLQFLFEYFSETQRNKGNFPGRFSGRQFSNSRSEMNVSTLELGDSALYLCASRSGSGHEQFFGPGTRLTVL.

This clonotype was detected ten times or more. V gene TRBV12-3 or TRBV12-4 combines with J gene TRBJ1-1, with unresolved D. The CDR3 extends over 13 amino acids. Trimming removed 2 bases at V and 1 base at J, with 5 bases between. CDR3 sequence: CASSLIGNTEAFF. CDR3 DNA sequence: TGTGCCAGCAGTTTAATTGGGAACACTGAAGCTTTCTTT.

This clonotype has only a few counts. The rearrangement uses TRBV6-1 and TRBJ2-3, with a possible D match to TRBD1 (5 bases). V was trimmed by 5 bases and J by 1 base, leaving 16 bases between them. The CDR3 has 16 amino acids. Germline CDR1 and CDR2: MNHNS and SASEGT. CDR3 sequence: CASSIATDRGTDTQYF. The DNA for the CDR3 is TGTGCCAGCAGTATCGCGACAGATAGAGGCACAGATACGCAGTATTTT.

This clonotype was observed at least ten times. This chain links TRBV10-3 with TRBJ2-1; 13 bases align to TRBD2. This CDR3 contains 17 residues. CDR1 ENHRY and CDR2 SYGVKD come from the germline V gene. V gave up 4 bases and J gave up 9 bases; unmatched junction bases: 12. CDR3 loop: CAISALTSGRTGREQFF. CDR3 in DNA: TGTGCCATCAGTGCCCTGACTAGCGGGAGGACTGGTCGTGAGCAGTTCTTC.

The CDR3 DNA reads TGTGCCAGCAGCCTCCAGAGAAGAAACTATGGCTACACCTTC. Translated, it gives CASSLQRRNYGYTF. V usage is TRBV12-3 or TRBV12-4 and J usage is TRBJ1-2, with D hard to call. The CDR3 length is 14 residues. Deletions cut 6 bases from V and 2 bases from J, with 13 bases between.

This chain connects TRBV6-5 to TRBJ1-3; D unclear. The length of the CDR3 is 17 residues. V was trimmed by 5 bases and J by 0 bases, leaving 17 bases between them. Germline CDR1 is MNHEY and CDR2 is SVGAGI. CDR3 amino acids: CASSLSRAGSSGNTIYF. The CDR3 DNA follows: TGTGCCAGCAGTCTATCTCGGGCGGGGAGCTCTGGAAACACCATATATTTT.

At least ten counts were recorded for this clonotype. The rearrangement uses TRBV12-3 or TRBV12-4 and TRBJ2-5; 8 bases line up with TRBD1. V shed 5 bases and J 5 bases; nucleotides not matched to a gene: 4. The CDR3 has 13 residues. For the CDR3, the DNA is TGTGCCAGCAGTACGACAGGGGTTGAGACCCAGTACTTC. It encodes CASSTTGVETQYF.

The chain joins TRBV5-1 to TRBJ1-6; D ambiguous. There are 18 residues in the CDR3. Trimming pared 0 bases from V and 0 bases from J, leaving 13 bases between. Germline CDR1 SGHRS, CDR2 YFSETQ. CDR3 DNA: TGCGCCAGCAGCTTGGCCGGTACTTCAAGCTCCTATAATTCACCCCTCCACTTT. The encoded protein is CASSLAGTSSSYNSPLHF.

This clonotype was detected many times. The chain is built from TRBV12-3 or TRBV12-4 and TRBJ2-3; TRBD1 aligns across 9 bases. V lost 5 bases, J lost 5 bases, and 2 bases stayed unmatched. The CDR3 spans 13 residues. The CDR3 DNA is TGTGCCAGCAGTGGACAGGGGATAGATACGCAGTATTTT. Translation: CASSGQGIDTQYF.

The chain joins TRBV5-1 to TRBJ2-5; 16 bases agree with TRBD2. V lost 2 bases, J lost 2 bases, and 6 bases stayed unmatched. The CDR3 covers 18 residues. Per germline, CDR1 SGHRS and CDR2 YFSETQ. CDR3 nucleotides: TGCGCCAGCAGCTTATCCGGGACTAGCGGGAGGGGTCAAGAGACCCAGTACTTC. This gives the protein CASSLSGTSGRGQETQYF.

The V call is TRBV3-1, the J call TRBJ1-4, with D perhaps matching TRBD1 (6 bases). Deletions cut 0 bases from V and 8 bases from J, with 16 bases between. CDR1 and CDR2 (germline): LGHDT, YNNKEL (reference sequence). This CDR3 is built from 16 residues. CDR3 region: CASSQDRKQGAEKLFF. The CDR3, as DNA: TGTGCCAGCAGCCAAGATCGCAAACAGGGCGCAGAAAAACTGTTTTTT.

This clonotype was found many times. The rearrangement links TRBV27 to TRBJ2-5; D may be TRBD1 or TRBD2 (5 bases each). The CDR3 is 14 amino acids. The germline V and J ends were trimmed by 8 bases and 4 bases, with 17 bases remaining between them. In germline, CDR1 is MNHEY, CDR2 SMNVEV (reference sequence). CDR3 sequence reads: CASYPVGAGETQYF. The DNA of the CDR3 is TGTGCCAGCTATCCGGTAGGGGCGGGAGAGACCCAGTACTTC.

V is TRBV20-1 and J is TRBJ2-1, with TRBD1 matching 7 bases. The CDR3 runs 15 residues. V lost 0 bases to trimming and J lost 6 bases; unmatched junction nucleotides: 8. Germline V gene sequence: CDR1 DFQATT, CDR2 SNEGSKA (reference sequence). CDR3 region: CSARDLRQGINEQFF. CDR3 nucleotide sequence: TGCAGTGCTAGAGATCTTCGACAGGGTATCAATGAGCAGTTCTTC.

The V and J genes are TRBV12-3 or TRBV12-4 and TRBJ2-5; TRBD2 might be the D (5 bases). V was shortened by 6 bases and J by 5 bases, with 10 bases between the two germline ends. The CDR3 contains 12 residues. The CDR3 DNA follows: TGTGCCAGCAGGAGGGTAGGGGAGACCCAGTACTTC. This gives the protein CASRRVGETQYF.